The following is a T cell receptor beta chain sequence with its context. Two-round multiplex PCR amplified TCR beta CDR3 from genomic DNA. Specific primers for each TRBV and TRBJ gene were what first-round PCR used. TCRdb fed the multiplex PCR reads into MiXCR, producing one record per CDR3 protein. The table lists about 19,000 distinct CDR3 sequences, about 46% of them singletons. CDR1 and CDR2 from the germline V gene are GTSNPN and SVGIG (reference sequence). CDR3 length: 14 residues. V lost 0 bases and J 2 bases, leaving 8 bases between the germline ends. The sample is drawn from a study of prognosis after radiotherapy for stage I lung cancer. As for the study in general: A median of about seven months after radiotherapy, distant metastases were seen in a few patients, while no significant progression was shown by 15.

The clonotype comes from a donor over 45 with non-small cell lung cancer. The rearrangement joins TRBV30 to TRBJ1-3, with D unresolved. Sequenced here: PBMCs, sampled before or after stereotactic body radiation therapy (not recorded which). The chain's CDR3 is CAWSVVGAGNTIYF. The CDR3 region has the DNA TGTGCCTGGAGTGTTGTTGGGGCTGGAAACACCATATATTTT.